These 10 T cell receptor beta chains were sequenced from one sample in a study of CD8 T cells in ankylosing spondylitis. Study results and caveats: Among TCR beta sequences, a motif of about 8 highly homologous variants appeared characteristic of ankylosing spondylitis blood.

TCRdb reprocessed the 5' RACE reads with MiXCR, giving one entry per CDR3 protein. The table lists 670,000 or so distinct CDR3 sequences, about 20% of them singletons. No antigens are known for them. Material for sequencing was blood, either unsorted or a sorted T cell fraction (not recorded which). The receptors here all came from a male donor with ankylosing spondylitis.

The V and J genes are TRBV9 and TRBJ1-5; D gene uncertain. Germline V gene data show CDR1 as SGDLS and CDR2 as YYNGEE. Trimming took 3 bases from V and 9 from J, leaving 13 bases between them. The CDR3 consists of 13 residues. The CDR3 region is CASSAEVGWPQHF. The CDR3 region has the DNA TGTGCCAGCAGCGCCGAGGTAGGGTGGCCCCAGCATTTT.

The V call is TRBV12-3 or TRBV12-4, the J call TRBJ1-5; maybe TRBD1 (6 bases). Trimming stripped 3 bases from V and 1 base from J, with 13 bases between. CDR3 length: 16 residues. The CDR3 reads CASSFRGAGSNQPQHF. CDR3 sequence (DNA): TGTGCCAGCAGTTTTCGGGGGGCCGGGAGCAATCAGCCCCAGCATTTT.

This clonotype has a handful of counts. The chain combines TRBV6-1 with TRBJ1-2; no definite D call. V was trimmed by 1 base and J by 8 bases, leaving 8 bases between them. CDR1 is MNHNS, CDR2 SASEGT, per germline. CDR3 length equals 12 residues. CDR3 DNA: TGTGCCAGCAGTGAAGTAGTTGGCGGCTACACCTTC. This gives the protein CASSEVVGGYTF.

A note on this clonotype: Relative to the germline gene, one junction end is altered; a read error may explain this. The CDR3 coding sequence is TGTGCCAGCATTGGGGTTGACGGTAATGAAAACCTGTTTTTT. Amino acids: CASIGVDGNENLFF. This chain joins TRBV2 and TRBJ1-4, with D unresolved. Germline assignment: CDR1 SNHLY and CDR2 FYNNEI. CDR3 size: 14 residues.

The V and J genes are TRBV20-1 and TRBJ2-3; 10 nucleotides align to TRBD2. Trimming removed 5 bases from V and 3 bases from J; junction bases left unmatched: 8. CDR1 and CDR2 from the germline V gene are DFQATT and SNEGSKA (reference sequence). The CDR3 runs to 15 residues. This CDR3 reads CSAGGLAGETDTQYF. CDR3 in DNA: TGCAGTGCTGGTGGGCTAGCGGGAGAAACAGATACGCAGTATTTT.

V gene TRBV7-8 combines with J gene TRBJ2-7; D possibly corresponds to TRBD1 (6 bases). The CDR3 extends over 15 amino acids. CDR1 and CDR2 from the germline V gene are SGHVS and FQNEAQ. Trimming cost V 7 bases and J 4 bases, with 20 bases left between them. The CDR3 protein is CASTPFPDRYYEQYF. CDR3 sequence (DNA): TGTGCCAGCACGCCTTTTCCGGACAGATATTACGAGCAGTACTTC.

The chain employs TRBV4-1 and TRBJ2-3; tentative D call: TRBD2 (6 bases). Trimming removed 2 bases from V and 0 bases from J, with 15 bases in between. The CDR3 loop spans 17 amino acids. Germline loops: CDR1 MGHRA, CDR2 YSYEKL. CDR3 nucleotides: TGCGCCAGCAGCCAACCGAGCCAGGCGGGAAGCACAGATACGCAGTATTTT. Protein: CASSQPSQAGSTDTQYF.

The rearrangement uses TRBV28 and TRBJ2-5, with 11 nucleotides matching TRBD2. Germline trimming cut 5 bases from V and 4 bases from J; bases unmatched to any gene: 6. The V gene's germline CDR1 is MDHEN and CDR2 SYDVKM. The CDR3 covers 15 residues. The CDR3 spells CASSLAGGVVETQYF. The DNA for the CDR3 is TGTGCCAGCAGTCTAGCGGGGGGCGTGGTAGAGACCCAGTACTTC.

This clonotype showed up many times. The chain employs TRBV20-1 and TRBJ2-2; 8 nucleotides align to TRBD1. The CDR3 has 19 amino acids. The trim removed 0 bases at V and 1 base at J, leaving 13 bases unmatched. In germline, CDR1 is DFQATT, CDR2 SNEGSKA (reference sequence). CDR3 nucleotides: TGCAGTGCTAGAGATCTGAGACAGGGGATCAATGAGAACACCGGGGAGCTGTTTTTT. Translated, it gives CSARDLRQGINENTGELFF.

The chain links TRBV20-1 to TRBJ2-5, with 13 bases aligning to TRBD2. The germline V gene has CDR1 DFQATT and CDR2 SNEGSKA (reference sequence). Germline trimming cut 3 bases from V and 2 bases from J; bases unmatched to any gene: 6. The CDR3 totals 16 residues. CDR3 DNA sequence: TGCAGTGCTAGTGGAACTAGCGGGAGGGTTCAAGAGACCCAGTACTTC. Translating it yields CSASGTSGRVQETQYF.